Included here is one T cell receptor beta chain sequence, with context. What it binds is not known. This CDR3 has 15 residues. CDR1 DFQATT and CDR2 SNEGSKA come from the germline V gene (reference sequence). V gave up 6 bases and J gave up 2 bases, with 17 bases separating them. This record comes from a study of CD8+CD57+ T cells in acquired aplastic anemia. The overall study: The study obtained an average of 3.2 ug of DNA from sorted CD4+ and CD8+ cells. Whole-study results and caveats: It was found that approximately 29 CD8+ CDR3 sequences were shared between patients and controls.

Genomic DNA, the template, was used for profiling of the TCR beta VDJ and CDR3. TCRdb re-derived calls from the reads in MiXCR, one entry per CDR3 protein. The sample yields about 210,000 distinct CDR3 sequences, around 63% seen once. The sample comprised sorted CD4+, CD8+, or CD8+CD57+ T cells (not recorded which) from PBMCs. The sequence came from a human donor in good health. The chain joins TRBV20-1 to TRBJ1-3; no definite D call. Here the CDR3 DNA reads TGCAGTGCCAGTCGGGATCAAGACGCTGGAAACACCATATATTTT. This gives the protein CSASRDQDAGNTIYF.